These 18 T cell receptor beta chains came from one sample sequenced in a study of cytomegalovirus exposure and HLA in healthy donors. The PCR was carried out with 60 Vbeta primers and 13 Jbeta primers. TCRdb's table, derived via immunoSEQ multiplex PCR, lists solely in-frame clones and lacks some. The data hold about 180,000 clones, with about 83% observed a single time. Sequenced: PBMCs. The origin of the receptors is a girl aged 5-17 years in good health and CMV-seropositive.

This rearrangement joins TRBV5-6 to TRBJ2-1, with 8 bases aligning to TRBD2. The CDR3 runs 15 residues. Per germline, CDR1 SGHDT and CDR2 YYEEEE. V trimming: 3 bases; J trimming: 6 bases; junction bases outside the gene matches: 8. The CDR3 nucleotides are TGTGCCAGCAGCTCCGCGGGACTAGGCAGCAATGAGCAGTTCTTC. This encodes CASSSAGLGSNEQFF. Looking up the rest from reference TRBV5-6 and TRBJ2-1 gives the full variable domain: DAGVTQSPTHLIKTRGQQVTLRCSPKSGHDTVSWYQQALGQGPQFIFQYYEEEERQRGNFPDRFSGHQFPNYSSELNVNALLLGDSALYLCASSSAGLGSNEQFFGPGTRLTVL.

The chain recombines TRBV19 with TRBJ2-7; a possible D gene is TRBD2 (5 bases). CDR3 length: 16 amino acids. Trimming removed 2 bases from V and 3 bases from J, with 17 bases in between. Germline V gene lookup returns CDR1 LNHDA and CDR2 SQIVND (reference sequence). The CDR3 DNA reads TGTGCCAGTAGTATATCCCCCGGAGTGGGAGTCTACGAGCAGTACTTC. Translated: CASSISPGVGVYEQYF. Full variable domain (missing parts from reference TRBV19 and TRBJ2-7): DGGITQSPKYLFRKEGQNVTLSCEQNLNHDAMYWYRQDPGQGLRLIYYSQIVNDFQKGDIAEGYSVSREKKESFPLTVTSAQKNPTAFYLCASSISPGVGVYEQYFGPGTRLTVT.

The V gene is TRBV19, the J gene TRBJ1-2, with no clear D. CDR3 length: 13 amino acids. V lost 1 base to trimming and J lost 3 bases, with 6 bases between them. CDR1 and CDR2 (germline): LNHDA, SQIVND (reference sequence). The CDR3 DNA follows: TGTGCCAGTAGTATAGCAACGGACTATGGCTACACCTTC. It yields the protein CASSIATDYGYTF.

The CDR3 DNA is TGTGCCTCTCGGGGGGTTCTTCAGCCCCAGCATTTT. Residues: CASRGVLQPQHF. The chain links TRBV6-5 to TRBJ1-5, with D possibly being TRBD1 (5 bases). V shed 11 bases and J shed 6 bases, with 14 bases lying between them. The germline V gene encodes CDR1 MNHEY and CDR2 SVGAGI. This CDR3 has 12 amino acids.

The chain couples TRBV27 to TRBJ2-5; D might be TRBD1 (6 bases). This CDR3 has 15 amino acids. CDR1 and CDR2 (germline): MNHEY, SMNVEV (reference sequence). Trimming left V 4 bases short and J 2 bases short, with 14 bases between. Here the CDR3 DNA reads TGTGCCAGCAGTTCGCCCGGGACATTACAAGAGACCCAGTACTTC. It specifies CASSSPGTLQETQYF.

The rearrangement uses TRBV12-5 and TRBJ1-2; 9 bases match TRBD1. The junction had 13 bases not matched to a gene; V was cut back by 1 base and J by 4 bases. The germline gives CDR1 LGHNT, CDR2 FRNRAP. This CDR3 is built from 18 residues. CDR3 sequence: CASGLGLKTGGSSYGYTF. The DNA of the CDR3 is TGTGCTAGTGGTTTGGGGCTTAAAACAGGGGGCTCTAGCTATGGCTACACCTTC.

This chain uses TRBV6-4 with TRBJ2-2; D is unclear. CDR1 and CDR2 (germline): MRHNA, SNTAGT. CDR3 length: 13 amino acids. Trimming removed 3 bases from V and 6 bases from J, with 8 bases in between. The CDR3 here is CASSEHESGELFF. DNA for the CDR3: TGTGCCAGCAGTGAACACGAATCCGGGGAGCTGTTTTTT.

This chain links TRBV11-3 with TRBJ2-5; maybe TRBD1 (5 bases). The assigned J gene may be wrong: the sequence end matches TRBJ2-7 better. CDR3 length equals 14 residues. CDR1 is SGHNT, CDR2 YENEEA, per germline. In DNA form, the CDR3 reads TGTGCCAGCAGCTATGAGGACACCGCCTACGAGCAGTACTTC. As protein: CASSYEDTAYEQYF.

The chain has TRBV7-6 and TRBJ2-1; D not resolved. This CDR3 contains 16 residues. Germline lookup yields CDR1 SGHVS and CDR2 FNYEAQ. V gave up 5 bases and J gave up 8 bases, with 22 bases separating them. CDR3 nucleotide sequence: TGTGCCAGCAGCGACCCTTATGATGGTAATCAGGATGAGCAGTTCTTC. Protein: CASSDPYDGNQDEQFF.

The CDR3 spells CASIRSAYGSYGYTF. CDR3 nucleotide sequence: TGTGCCAGTATACGGAGCGCATATGGTAGCTATGGCTACACCTTC. V usage is TRBV28 and J usage is TRBJ1-2; no reliable D call. V dropped 9 bases and J dropped 4 bases, with 21 bases sitting between them. The CDR3 has 15 amino acids. The germline V gene encodes CDR1 MDHEN and CDR2 SYDVKM.

The chain uses TRBV9 and TRBJ2-2; weak D call: TRBD1 (5 bases). Trimming took off 0 bases at V and 0 bases at J, with 6 bases between the two ends. Germline CDR1 is SGDLS and CDR2 is YYNGEE. The CDR3 extends over 15 amino acids. The CDR3 bases are TGTGCCAGCAGCGTAGAAGGGGCGAACACCGGGGAGCTGTTTTTT. It is translated as CASSVEGANTGELFF.

The rearrangement links TRBV11-3 to TRBJ2-1; TRBD2 matches at 11 bases. The CDR3 spans 14 residues. V gave up 5 bases and J gave up 9 bases; unmatched junction bases: 6. The V gene's germline CDR1 is SGHNT and CDR2 YENEEA. The CDR3 sequence: CASSTPGLAAEQFF. CDR3 DNA sequence: TGTGCCAGCAGCACCCCGGGACTAGCGGCTGAGCAGTTCTTC.

The rearrangement joins TRBV5-1 to TRBJ2-5, with 8 positions matching TRBD2. Per germline, CDR1 SGHRS and CDR2 YFSETQ. The CDR3 spans 14 residues. V shed 5 bases and J 5 bases; nucleotides not matched to a gene: 8. CDR3 bases: TGCGCCAGCAGTCCGGGACTAGGTTTGGAGACCCAGTACTTC. Translation gives CASSPGLGLETQYF.

Worth noting for this clone: Sequence at one end of the junction differs from germline and may be a read error. The chain employs TRBV7-7 and TRBJ2-2; TRBD1 is a possible D gene (6 bases). Germline loops: CDR1 SSHAT, CDR2 FNYEAQ (reference sequence). The CDR3 covers 17 residues. CDR3 in DNA: TGTGCTAGCAGCTTTAGTATGGGGGCCCAGAACACCGGGGAGCTGTTTTTT. Its translation is CASSFSMGAQNTGELFF. Using reference TRBV7-7 and TRBJ2-2 for the parts outside the CDR3, the full variable domain is GAGVSQSPRYKVTKRGQDVTLRCDPISSHATLYWYQQALGQGPEFLTYFNYEAQPDKSGLPSDRFSAERPEGSISTLTIQRTEQRDSAMYRCASSFSMGAQNTGELFFGEGSRLTVL.

This clone has only one observation. V usage is TRBV5-1 and J usage is TRBJ1-1; D might be TRBD1 (5 bases). Germline loops: CDR1 SGHRS, CDR2 YFSETQ. The V and J ends lost 4 bases and 6 bases respectively, with 10 bases between them. The length of the CDR3 is 12 residues. CDR3 in amino acids: CASSEPGSEAFF. The CDR3 region has the DNA TGCGCCAGCAGCGAACCAGGGTCTGAAGCTTTCTTT.

The count of this clone is one. The rearrangement joins TRBV5-1 to TRBJ2-5; D is possibly TRBD2 (6 bases). The DNA end lines up better with TRBJ2-7; the J call may be wrong. This CDR3 spans 15 amino acids. The germline gives CDR1 SGHRS, CDR2 YFSETQ. CDR3 in DNA: TGCGCCAGCAGCCGGGAGCAGGGCGGATCCTACGAGCAGTACTTC. Encoded protein: CASSREQGGSYEQYF.

The chain is built from TRBV7-2 and TRBJ2-2, with a weak D call TRBD2 (5 bases). From germline, CDR1 is SGHTA and CDR2 FQGNSA. The CDR3 spans 17 residues. Trimming shortened V by 7 bases and J by 0 bases, and 18 bases separated the two germline ends. The CDR3 sequence is CASTLRAGVTNTGELFF. The CDR3 nucleotides are TGTGCCAGCACCTTGCGGGCAGGAGTCACGAACACCGGGGAGCTGTTTTTT.

The chain recombines TRBV11-2 with TRBJ2-5; the D gene is possibly TRBD1 (7 bases). V lost 8 bases and J lost 0, with 10 bases in between. The CDR3 sequence is 13 residues long. Germline assignment: CDR1 SGHAT and CDR2 FQNNGV. The CDR3 nucleotides are TGTGCCAGCTCAGGGGGGTACCAAGAGACCCAGTACTTC. The encoded protein is CASSGGYQETQYF. The full variable domain, rest sourced from reference TRBV11-2 and TRBJ2-5, is EAGVAQSPRYKIIEKRQSVAFWCNPISGHATLYWYQQILGQGPKLLIQFQNNGVVDDSQLPKDRFSAERLKGVDSTLKIQPAKLEDSAVYLCASSGGYQETQYFGPGTRLLVL.